The source of this TCR beta chain is a study of cytomegalovirus exposure and HLA in healthy donors. The study, taken as a whole, reports: HLA allele associations emerged for about 16,000 TCR beta sequences in a later analysis, at 0.05 false discovery rate.

With 60 Vbeta and 13 Jbeta primers, the PCR was carried out. TCRdb's copy holds only in-frame clones and misses some; the assay was immunoSEQ multiplex PCR. Of under 200,000 clones listed, over 75% are singletons. This CDR3 comprises 14 residues. The germline V gene has CDR1 LNHDA and CDR2 SQIVND (reference sequence). V was clipped by 3 bases and J by 4 bases, with 7 bases between them. Comment on this clone: Its specificity is not known.

Sequences were obtained from PBMCs. This chain uses TRBV19 with TRBJ1-6; no definite D call. The clonotype originates from a woman in her twenties or thirties in good health and CMV-seronegative. CDR3 coding DNA: TGTGCCAGTAGTATCCGAGTATATAATTCACCCCTCCACTTT. It encodes CASSIRVYNSPLHF.